The rows below give T cell receptor beta chains drawn from one sample of a study of CD4+ T cells in melanoma. The table came from immunoSEQ multiplex PCR; TCRdb's copy has only in-frame clones and leaves some out. The repertoire holds 20,000 to 25,000 clones, with roughly four fifths as singletons. The sequenced material came from cells from a culture (not recorded whether cultured in vitro). Receptors originate from a human donor with melanoma. Both conserved end residues are part of each CDR3. A D gene is named only where the DNA matches it firmly. Rows may omit the clone size; those that give it use once, few, many or a size class.

v_call: TRBV10-3; j_call: TRBJ1-1; clone_size: NA; d_call: NA; cdr3_aa: CAISAQGLNTEAFF; cdr3_nt: TGTGCCATCAGTGCCCAGGGGTTGAACACTGAAGCTTTCTTT
v_call: TRBV6-1; j_call: TRBJ2-2; clone_size: NA; d_call: TRBD1; cdr3_aa: CASSEDNRGGELFF; cdr3_nt: TGTGCCAGCAGTGAAGACAACAGGGGCGGGGAGCTGTTTTTT
v_call: TRBV6-1; j_call: TRBJ1-6; clone_size: NA; d_call: NA; cdr3_aa: CASSEAPVSPLHF; cdr3_nt: TGTGCCAGCAGTGAAGCGCCCGTTTCACCCCTCCACTTT
v_call: TRBV5-4; j_call: TRBJ2-3; clone_size: NA; d_call: TRBD1; cdr3_aa: CASSLNQGVETQYF; cdr3_nt: TGTGCCAGCAGCTTGAACCAGGGGGTAGAAACGCAGTATTTT
v_call: TRBV7-8; j_call: TRBJ2-7; clone_size: few; d_call: NA; cdr3_aa: CASSPVFSYEQYF; cdr3_nt: TGTGCCAGCTCTCCCGTTTTTTCCTACGAGCAGTACTTC
v_call: TRBV11-2; j_call: TRBJ2-5; clone_size: once; d_call: TRBD1; cdr3_aa: CASSLGYSGGAETQYF; cdr3_nt: TGTGCCAGCAGCTTAGGGTACTCAGGGGGCGCGGAGACCCAGTACTTC
v_call: TRBV6-4; j_call: TRBJ2-5; clone_size: NA; d_call: NA; cdr3_aa: CASSRALQETQYF; cdr3_nt: TGTGCCAGCAGTAGAGCGCTCCAAGAGACCCAGTACTTC
v_call: TRBV10-3; j_call: TRBJ1-2; clone_size: once; d_call: NA; cdr3_aa: CAISDGGTERVTF; cdr3_nt: TGTGCCATCAGTGATGGGGGCACTGAACGGGTCACCTTC
v_call: TRBV4-1; j_call: TRBJ2-5; clone_size: few; d_call: NA; cdr3_aa: CASSQLGGALPQYF; cdr3_nt: TGCGCCAGCAGCCAACTTGGGGGGGCCCTGCCCCAGTACTTC
v_call: TRBV9; j_call: TRBJ2-5; clone_size: NA; d_call: NA; cdr3_aa: CASSVGVLGRGLETQYF; cdr3_nt: TGTGCCAGCAGCGTAGGTGTACTCGGAAGGGGATTAGAGACCCAGTACTTC